This T cell receptor (beta chain) comes out of a study of blood T cell repertoires in COVID-19. In the study overall: Italy, Spain and the United States were the sources of the convalescent and acute COVID-19 samples. PBMCs, B-cell-depleted T cells, or T cells were the source of the cDNA or gDNA that made up the material.

Original analysis: Quantification of nucleated cells was approximated via reference gene primer amplification. TCRdb's copy holds only in-frame clones and misses some; the assay was immunoSEQ multiplex PCR. That table supplies the V and J calls and clone size; D and trimming were determined from the DNA. Of about 90,000 clones listed, roughly 80% are singletons. The CDR3 spans 15 residues. CDR1 SQVTM and CDR2 ANQGSEA come from the germline V gene. Deletions cut 2 bases from V and 0 bases from J, with 14 bases between. The chain has TRBV29-1 and TRBJ2-7, with a tentative D call TRBD1 (6 bases). This clonotype originated in an older woman with acute or convalescent COVID-19. Sequenced input: peripheral blood. DNA of the CDR3: TGCAGCGTTGAATTAGGGCAGGGGAGCTCCTACGAGCAGTACTTC. Residues: CSVELGQGSSYEQYF.